A single T cell receptor beta chain is shown here with its context. The antigen this receptor binds is unknown. One base away there is no much larger clone; base qualities are not given. V is cut back by 2 bases and J by 5 bases, with 9 bases in the junction unmatched. The CDR1 and CDR2 encoded by the germline V gene (reference sequence) are GTSNPN and SVGIG. The CDR3, cysteine through phenylalanine, is 16 amino acids long. The DNA shown is the 48-base CDR3, in frame from base 1. The sample comes from a study of cytomegalovirus exposure and HLA in healthy donors (dated by TCRdb to about 2017). Notes on the research overall: According to an earlier analysis of several hundred of the donors, 150 million to 200 million T cells yielded 100 million or so unique TCR beta sequences and less than 300 Gb of sequence data. An early release covering roughly 600 HLA-typed donors comprised about 310 gigabases of sequencing data and roughly 86 million unique TCR sequences. Of the roughly 400 genotyped donors, over 65% fell in the genetic ancestry cluster associated with self-reported Caucasian donors. The aim of the study was to test whether cataloging public T cell receptors could identify signatures of past pathogen exposure. The study profiled the T cell repertoires of 500 to 800 subjects by immunosequencing and related them to cytomegalovirus serostatus. Besides the first cohort of more than 650 subjects, a separate validation cohort made up of about 120 different subjects was used. To predict cytomegalovirus infection status, the study combined high-throughput TCR immunosequencing, statistical association of individual TCRs with disease status, and machine learning. A later analysis re-examined previously published TCR beta repertoires from about 670 donors and added high-resolution HLA genotyping to investigate patterns of TCR occurrence. Rather than drawing on any new phenotypic data, the later analysis identified candidate immune exposures from TCR beta sequences and the way those sequences occurred across donors. In an earlier analysis of 550 to 700 of the donors, high-throughput TCR beta sequencing was used to judge whether each TCR beta V gene segment behaved as functional or pseudogenic. Donor age, sex, ethnicity and CMV serostatus were collected together with the repertoire data. A later genetic analysis took genome-wide SNP genotypes for about three fifths of the 666 donors and used that subset as a discovery cohort. All discovery cohort repertoires had been generated using a single sequencing platform. Both class I and class II loci were covered by HLA typing, at four-digit resolution. The number of typed donors differed by locus: roughly 620-640 for A, B, C, DRB1 and DQB1; roughly 510 for DQA1; 606 for DPA1; and 450 to 480 for DPB1. Because of strong linkage in the cohort, roughly five DR-DQ haplotypes were treated as single units for association and clustering. Across some 400 genotyped donors of the cohort, an average of roughly 230,000 unique TCR beta nucleotide sequences per donor were sequenced, and roughly a sixth of those sequences were non-productive.

The receptor library was made with the immunoSEQ multiplex PCR assay. For the multiplex PCR, a mixture combining 60 forward primers for TCR Vbeta segments and 13 reverse primers for TCR Jbeta segments was used. The CDR3 region of rearranged TCR beta genes was amplified from genomic DNA by a multiplex PCR assay. The Illumina HiSeq System was used to sequence the amplified TCR beta libraries as 87-base-pair reads. On the study's bioinformatics: In a later analysis, some 80 million unique TCR beta chains were counted across the 500 to 850 repertoires, and roughly 11 million of these chains were shared by at least two donors. Raw reads were error-corrected and collapsed into unique sequences with a nearest-neighbor algorithm that merged closely related sequences to remove PCR and sequencing errors. V, D and J gene segments were assigned by aligning CDR3 sequences to IMGT reference sequences. For a sequence to be retained, a match of at least six nucleotides to both a V gene segment and a J gene segment was required. Rearrangements were classified as productive when the CDR3 lacked stop codons and remained in frame with V and J, and all other rearrangements were classified as non-productive. CDR3 was defined according to IMGT convention as the region running from the second conserved V-encoded cysteine to the conserved J-encoded phenylalanine. In an earlier analysis of 587 of the donors, sequences lacking an unambiguous match to a single V gene segment were excluded. In an earlier analysis of about 590 of the donors, a V segment was called functional when productive rearrangements were above 56.7%, and segregating when the standard deviation between donors exceeded 5%. A statistical classification framework was built for diagnosing cytomegalovirus status from the catalog of TCR beta chain sequences. A later analysis assigned V and J genes by comparing TCR nucleotide sequences with IMGT/GENE-DB human TR gene sequences. The TCRdist pipeline was used in a later analysis to assign CDR3 sequences and most-parsimonious VDJ recombination scenarios. In a later analysis, every TCR beta chain was defined by the combination of its CDR3 amino acid sequence and its V-gene family, and reads without a unique V-gene family were dropped. A later analysis removed 592 highly shared, low-generation-probability nucleotide sequences to deal with suspected cross-contamination and a sequencing artifact. For each public chain, a later analysis derived a clonal expansion index from normalized ranks of inferred template counts within each repertoire. Generation probabilities in a later analysis came from a VDJ recombination model fitted to out-of-frame rearrangements, and those results were checked against IGoR. Hypergeometric tests were used in a later analysis to score TCR-TCR, TCR-HLA and TCR-CMV co-occurrence, with a repertoire-size bias correction applied to the TCR pairs. In a later analysis, false discovery rates were estimated by permuting HLA or CMV assignments 20 times. In a later analysis, co-occurring TCRs were grouped with DBSCAN, and TCRdist sequence similarity was added when clustering was performed within HLA-allele-positive subsets. For co-occurrence clustering, repertoires with fewer than 30,000 or more than 120,000 public chains were excluded, along with about five repertoires with anomalous nucleotide sharing. TCRdb limited this immuneACCESS table to in-frame rearrangements with V and J called. A share of clones is missing; checked studies link under half to unresolved V genes, and the rest is unexplained. The V and J calls and clone size are taken from that table; D and trimming were inferred from the DNA. The sample table records about 95,000 clones; roughly two thirds of these occur just once. The leading ten clones occupy over 12% of the sample.

Results and caveats for the whole study, not just this receptor: Immune exposure information for the cohort was limited to CMV serostatus. Linkage disequilibrium might explain the correlated functional status among segregating V segments, but an unknown experimental factor could not be excluded. A further reported finding was that TCR beta sequences accurately predicted the HLA-A and HLA-B alleles for most subjects in the first cohort. A few of the identified cytomegalovirus-associated TCR beta chains were confirmed in vitro to be specific for cytomegalovirus antigens. In a later analysis, most CMV-associated TCR beta chains were found to appear HLA-restricted, with HLA associations seemingly driven largely by CMV exposure. According to a later analysis, parvovirus B19, influenza, CMV and Epstein-Barr virus appeared linked to several top co-occurrence clusters. A later genetic analysis associated a missense DCLRE1C variant with V-gene and J-gene trimming of TCR beta chains, and an independent cohort replicated the association. Roughly uniform sequencing depth across donors was assumed in presence/absence analyses, although this assumption may not hold. Compared with equally common non-associated chains, HLA-associated TCR beta chains in a later analysis were more clonally expanded and had lower generation probabilities. A total of 150 to 200 TCR beta chains were listed by the study as associated with cytomegalovirus. The classifier was reported to diagnose cytomegalovirus status with high specificity and sensitivity in both the original cohort and the validation cohort. At a false discovery rate of 0.05, a later analysis linked about 17,000 TCR beta sequences to specific HLA alleles. The sequencing pipeline was judged likely to have produced a cluster of highly shared sequence variants as a technical artifact. Strong co-occurrence of HLA alleles, especially DR and DQ, made assigning TCR associations to individual alleles difficult. Most TCR sequences were observed very rarely across donors, whereas some public TCRs were present in many individuals. In a later genetic analysis, fewer N-insertions in productive TCRs were reported among donors in an Asian-associated ancestry cluster than the approximately 670-donor mean. This cohort had only TCR beta chains sequenced, and the lack of alpha or paired-chain data limited which features could be detected. It was suggested by the authors that the approach could potentially be generalized to other disease states and immunological phenotypes. Because the 87-base-pair reads could not distinguish some IMGT-functional V segments, including TRBV6-2 and TRBV6-3, those segments were excluded. The earlier analysis of fewer than 750 of the donors excluded 15 to 20 rarely observed V segments, including chromosome 9 orphons, because counts were too low. Because HLA typing was missing for some donors at each locus, association tests included only the typed subset. An earlier analysis of several hundred of the donors showed that most TCR beta V segments appeared in productive rearrangements either about 87% or about 30% of the time, which broadly matched IMGT annotations. In a later analysis, TCR association rates were found to vary across HLA loci, with the most associated TCRs seen for DRB1 alleles and the fewest for HLA-C alleles.

The cohort consisted of 600 to 700 healthy bone marrow donors. At the time of sampling, every cohort member was nominally healthy, though immune exposures that went unrecorded were likely present. The donor was CMV seropositive and was included in the group of some 290 seropositive cohort members. Every donor gave a peripheral blood sample, and the peripheral blood mononuclear cells from that sample were used for TCR beta sequencing. Genomic DNA was extracted from the blood cell samples with the Qiagen DNeasy Blood Extraction Kit. The clonotype originates from a woman aged 50 to 60 in good health and CMV-seropositive. The rearrangement combines TRBV30 with TRBJ2-2; 9 of the junction bases match TRBD1. The sample was PBMCs. The CDR3 loop reads CAWSKGVTGGTGELFF. The sequence in DNA is TGTGCCTGGAGTAAAGGGGTGACAGGGGGAACCGGGGAGCTGTTTTTT. The variable domain in full, with residues beyond the CDR3 obtained from the reference TRBV30 and TRBJ2-2 genes, is SQTIHQWPATLVQPVGSPLSLECTVEGTSNPNLYWYRQAAGRGLQLLFYSVGIGQISSEVPQNLSASRPQDRQFILSSKKLLLSDSGFYLCAWSKGVTGGTGELFFGEGSRLTVL.